Below are 10 T cell receptor beta chains sequenced from a single sample in a study of blood T cells in healthy people across ages. It was with a sample-barcoded 5' primer and a J-beta primer mix that a second PCR of about 6 to 11 cycles was run. TCRdb fed the 5' RACE reads into MiXCR, producing one record per CDR3 protein. The sample has approximately 730,000 distinct CDR3 sequences, about 40% seen once. The sequencing sample was made of blood. The receptors stem from a woman in her fifties or sixties in good health.

This sequence joins TRBV7-3 and TRBJ2-5, with D perhaps TRBD1 (5 bases). Germline CDR1 is SGHTA and CDR2 is FQGTGA. The V end was cut by 5 bases, the J end by 2 bases, with 9 bases between. The CDR3 extends over 13 amino acids. As DNA, the CDR3 is TGTGCCAGCAGCCCGACAGAACAAGAGACCCAGTACTTC. It yields the protein CASSPTEQETQYF.

The chain combines TRBV4-2 with TRBJ1-1, with a tentative D call TRBD1 (6 bases). Germline V gene sequence: CDR1 LGHNA, CDR2 YNFKEQ. The germline V and J ends were trimmed by 1 base and 6 bases, with 24 bases remaining between them. The CDR3 has 18 amino acids. The CDR3 region is CASSQGVRGQGTASEAFF. The CDR3 DNA reads as TGTGCCAGCAGCCAAGGTGTACGTGGCCAGGGGACGGCTTCTGAAGCTTTCTTT.

This clonotype was counted between two and nine times. This chain uses TRBV20-1 with TRBJ2-7; TRBD1 matches at 10 bases. With V trimmed by 2 bases and J by 3 bases, 4 bases remained unmatched. CDR3 size: 14 residues. In germline, CDR1 is DFQATT, CDR2 SNEGSKA (reference sequence). The CDR3, as DNA: TGCAGTGCTAGACAGACAGGGGGCGTCTACGAGCAGTACTTC. Amino acids: CSARQTGGVYEQYF.

In this sample, this clonotype turned up a few times. The CDR3 DNA is TGTGCCAGCAGCCCCGGACTAGCGGGGGGGCGTGAGCAGTTCTTC. Its translation: CASSPGLAGGREQFF. The chain recombines TRBV7-8 with TRBJ2-1; 15 bases line up with TRBD2. This CDR3 comprises 15 residues. Germline CDR1 reads SGHVS; CDR2 reads FQNEAQ. J gave up 9 bases and V 5 bases, and 5 bases lay outside the gene matches.

This clonotype was detected only a few times. The chain is built from TRBV3-1 and TRBJ1-2, with TRBD1 matching 7 bases. CDR3 length: 15 amino acids. J gave up 2 bases and V 1 base, and 4 bases lay outside the gene matches. Germline values: CDR1 LGHDT, CDR2 YNNKEL (reference sequence). This CDR3 is CASSQGDRANYGYTF. The CDR3 DNA reads as TGTGCCAGCAGCCAAGGTGACAGGGCCAACTATGGCTACACCTTC.

This chain connects TRBV4-1 to TRBJ2-1; D is perhaps TRBD2 (5 bases). The V end was cut by 0 bases, the J end by 10 bases, with 19 bases between. Germline assignment: CDR1 MGHRA and CDR2 YSYEKL. This CDR3 has 16 amino acids. DNA of the CDR3: TGCGCCAGCAGCCAAGAGGTCGATGCCGGGATTGAGGAGCAGTTCTTC. It translates to CASSQEVDAGIEEQFF.

This clonotype was picked up a small number of times. The CDR3 DNA reads TGTGCCAGCAGATCGACAGGGGTTAACTATGGCTACACCTTC. Translated: CASRSTGVNYGYTF. This rearrangement joins TRBV6-6 to TRBJ1-2; TRBD1 aligns across 8 bases. The CDR3 is made up of 14 amino acids. Germline V lookup: CDR1 MNHNY, CDR2 SVGAGI (reference sequence). The V gene end was trimmed by 6 bases and the J gene end by 1 base; junction bases not matched to a gene: 4.

This chain joins TRBV4-2 and TRBJ1-1; 8 nucleotides match TRBD1. From germline, CDR1 is LGHNA and CDR2 YNFKEQ. The trim removed 0 bases at V and 10 bases at J, leaving 10 bases unmatched. This CDR3 contains 15 residues. CDR3 sequence (DNA): TGTGCCAGCAGCCAAGATGGACAGGGCGACGGAGGAGCTTTCTTT. It translates to CASSQDGQGDGGAFF.

The table lists this clonotype with many counts. The V and J genes are TRBV10-3 and TRBJ2-1, with 7 bases aligning to TRBD2. The CDR3 sequence is 15 residues long. The V and J ends lost 11 bases and 5 bases, in that order; junction bases with no gene match: 15. CDR1 and CDR2 (germline): ENHRY, SYGVKD. The CDR3, as DNA: TGTGCCGGTCACCTTTTGCGGGAGCTGGACAATGAGCAGTTCTTC. Its translation is CAGHLLRELDNEQFF.

Of note for this clonotype: Mismatch with germline at one junction end may stem from a read error. This chain connects TRBV4-2 to TRBJ2-1; D is perhaps TRBD2 (6 bases). There are 16 residues in the CDR3. Germline V lookup: CDR1 LGHNA, CDR2 YNFKEQ. The CDR3, as DNA: TGTGCCAGCAGCCATGGGGAGGTACTAAGCTACAATGGGCAGTTCTTC. Translating it yields CASSHGEVLSYNGQFF.